Sequencing of this T cell receptor (beta chain) was carried out in a study of blood T cell repertoires in COVID-19. Whole-study context: Samples of COVID-19 (acute and convalescent) were obtained from the United States, Italy and Spain. T cells, B-cell-depleted T cells, or PBMCs provided the cDNA or gDNA that served as material.

Between the trimmed V and J ends, which lost 6 bases and 5 bases, there was a span of 10 bases. Looked up from germline, CDR1 is MNHEY and CDR2 is SVGAGI. The CDR3 runs to 12 residues. Authors' analysis steps: Amplifying reference gene primers gave estimates of nucleated cell counts. Only in-frame clones appear in the TCRdb table, and some are missing; sequencing was by immunoSEQ multiplex PCR. The V and J calls and clone size come from that table; D and trimming were worked out from the DNA. Of fewer than 500,000 clones listed, more than 80% are singletons. A remark on this clone: The same CDR3 is also encoded by other DNA sequences in this sample.

The sequenced sample consisted of peripheral blood. This TCR derives from a woman aged 25 to 39 with active or convalescent COVID-19. V and J are TRBV6-5 and TRBJ1-1; maybe TRBD1 (6 bases). DNA for the CDR3: TGTGCCAGCAGACAGGGTGGGACTGAAGCTTTCTTT. It specifies CASRQGGTEAFF.